This TCR beta chain emerged from a study of cytotoxic CD8 clonotypes in ibrutinib-treated CLL. Points from the study as a whole: Measured clonality at baseline was greater than in age-matched healthy donors and tracked with circulating CD8+ T-cell counts.

J gave up 5 bases and V 11 bases, and 6 bases lay outside the gene matches. The CDR3 has 12 residues. Germline loops: CDR1 LNHNV, CDR2 YYDKDF (reference sequence). Here immunoSEQ multiplex PCR was the method, and the copy in TCRdb shows in-frame clones only, minus some. The sample carries around 310,000 clones, 80% recorded once. This clone came up once. Its antigen is currently unknown. The specimen was PBMCs, collected before ibrutinib treatment. The J gene is TRBJ2-7, the V gene TRBV15; the match to TRBD1 covers 10 bases. The receptor's source is a human donor with chronic lymphocytic leukemia. CDR3 residues: CAVKDRGDEQYF. The CDR3 DNA reads as TGTGCCGTGAAGGACAGGGGGGACGAGCAGTACTTC.